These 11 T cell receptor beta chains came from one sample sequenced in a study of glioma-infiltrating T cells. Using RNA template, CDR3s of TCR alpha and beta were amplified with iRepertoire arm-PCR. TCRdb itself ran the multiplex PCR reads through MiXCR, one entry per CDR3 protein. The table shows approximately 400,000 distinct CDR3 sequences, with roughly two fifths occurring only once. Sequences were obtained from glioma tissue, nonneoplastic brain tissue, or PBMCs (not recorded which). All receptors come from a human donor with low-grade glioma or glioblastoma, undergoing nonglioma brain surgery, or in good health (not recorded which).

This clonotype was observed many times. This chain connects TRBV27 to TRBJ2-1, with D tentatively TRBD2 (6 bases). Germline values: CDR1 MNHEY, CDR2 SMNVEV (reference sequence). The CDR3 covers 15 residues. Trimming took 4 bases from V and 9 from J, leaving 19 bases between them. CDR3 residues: CASSSQGLRRGEQFF. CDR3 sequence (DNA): TGTGCCAGCAGTTCCCAGGGTCTCCGGCGGGGTGAGCAGTTCTTC.

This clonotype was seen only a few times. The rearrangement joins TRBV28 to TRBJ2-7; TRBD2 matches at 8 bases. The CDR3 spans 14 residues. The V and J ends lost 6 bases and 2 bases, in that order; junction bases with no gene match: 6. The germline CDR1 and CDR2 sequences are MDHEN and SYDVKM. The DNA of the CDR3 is TGTGCCAGCAGATCCGGGACTAGAACCTACGAGCAGTACTTC. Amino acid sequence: CASRSGTRTYEQYF.

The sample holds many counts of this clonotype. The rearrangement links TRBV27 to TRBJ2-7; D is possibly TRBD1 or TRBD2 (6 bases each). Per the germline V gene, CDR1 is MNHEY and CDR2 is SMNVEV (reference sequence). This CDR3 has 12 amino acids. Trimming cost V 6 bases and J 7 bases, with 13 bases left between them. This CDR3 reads CASSIGGGEQYF. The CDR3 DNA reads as TGTGCCAGCAGCATTGGAGGGGGAGAGCAGTACTTC.

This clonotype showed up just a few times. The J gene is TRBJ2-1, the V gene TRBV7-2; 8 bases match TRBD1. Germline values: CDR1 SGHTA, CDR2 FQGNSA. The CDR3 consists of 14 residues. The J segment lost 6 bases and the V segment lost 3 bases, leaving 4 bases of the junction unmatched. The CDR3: CASSFGQGGNEQFF. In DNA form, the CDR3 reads TGTGCCAGCAGCTTTGGACAGGGAGGCAATGAGCAGTTCTTC.

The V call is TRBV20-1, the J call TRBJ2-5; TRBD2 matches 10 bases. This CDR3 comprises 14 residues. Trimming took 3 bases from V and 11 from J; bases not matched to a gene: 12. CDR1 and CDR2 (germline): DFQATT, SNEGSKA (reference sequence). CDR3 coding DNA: TGCAGTGCTAGGGGTCTAGCGGGAGACAATGAGCAGTACTTC. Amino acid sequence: CSARGLAGDNEQYF.

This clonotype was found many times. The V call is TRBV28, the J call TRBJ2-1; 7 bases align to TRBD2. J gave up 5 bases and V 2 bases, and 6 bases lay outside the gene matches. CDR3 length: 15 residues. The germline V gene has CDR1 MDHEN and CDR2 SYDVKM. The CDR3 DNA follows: TGTGCCAGCAGTTTAGCGGGACTAATTAACAATGAGCAGTTCTTC. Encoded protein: CASSLAGLINNEQFF.

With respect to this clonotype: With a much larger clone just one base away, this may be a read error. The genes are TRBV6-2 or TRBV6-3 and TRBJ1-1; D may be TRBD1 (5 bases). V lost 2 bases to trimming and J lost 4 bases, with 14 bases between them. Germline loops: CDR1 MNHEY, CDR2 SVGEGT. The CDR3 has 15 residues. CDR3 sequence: CASSYGGSVSTEAFF. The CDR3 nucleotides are TGTGCCAGCAGTTACGGGGGAAGTGTGAGCACTGAAGCTTTCTTT.

The CDR3 spells CASSLTGPQGAKLFF. CDR3 bases: TGTGCCAGCAGTTTAACCGGACCACAGGGGGCCAAACTGTTTTTT. J is TRBJ1-4 and V is TRBV12-3 or TRBV12-4; 9 bases fit TRBD1. Germline trimming cut 2 bases from V and 11 bases from J; bases unmatched to any gene: 9. This CDR3 has 15 amino acids.

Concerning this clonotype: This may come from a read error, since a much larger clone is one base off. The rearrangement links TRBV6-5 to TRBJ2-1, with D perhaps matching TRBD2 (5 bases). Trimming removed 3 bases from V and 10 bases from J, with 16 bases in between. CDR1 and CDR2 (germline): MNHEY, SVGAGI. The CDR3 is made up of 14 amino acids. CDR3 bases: TGTGCCAGCAGTTATGGGAGTGCGGTCTACGAGCAGTTCTTC. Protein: CASSYGSAVYEQFF.

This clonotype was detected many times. The CDR3 DNA is TGTGCCACCAGCAGAGAAATCCTCGGCCCGGGGGGCTACACCTTC. Encoded protein: CATSREILGPGGYTF. The rearrangement links TRBV15 to TRBJ1-2; D not resolved. The V end lost 0 bases, the J end lost 8 bases, and 16 bases lay between the germline ends. The CDR3 length is 15 residues. The germline V gene encodes CDR1 LNHNV and CDR2 YYDKDF (reference sequence).

CDR3 amino acids: CASRQPGLARDTGELFF. The DNA of the CDR3 is TGTGCCAGCAGACAACCCGGTTTAGCGAGAGATACCGGGGAGCTGTTTTTT. This chain links TRBV12-3 or TRBV12-4 with TRBJ2-2; D may be TRBD2 (5 bases). V was shortened by 6 bases and J by 5 bases, with 22 bases between the two germline ends. The length of the CDR3 is 17 residues.